The source of this T cell receptor (beta chain) is a study of blood T cell repertoires in COVID-19. Study as a whole: There were acute and convalescent COVID-19 samples, and they came from the United States, Italy and Spain. PBMCs, B-cell-depleted T cells, or T cells were the source of the cDNA or gDNA that made up the material.

The V segment lost 4 bases and the J segment 7 bases; nucleotides outside the gene matches: 3. In germline, CDR1 is SGHTA, CDR2 FQGNSA. CDR3 length: 14 residues. Per the study methods: Estimated nucleated cell counts came from reference gene primer amplification. TCRdb's copy holds only in-frame clones and misses some; the assay was immunoSEQ multiplex PCR. The V and J calls and clone size were taken over from that table, and D and trimming were inferred from the DNA. Of roughly 200,000 clones listed, 85% to 90% are singletons. The chain joins TRBV7-2 to TRBJ2-4; 11 bases are shared with TRBD2. The sequenced sample consisted of peripheral blood. The TCR originated in a man older than 75 with acute or convalescent COVID-19. The CDR3 reads CASSSGLADNIQYF. CDR3 DNA sequence: TGTGCCAGCAGCTCGGGACTAGCGGACAACATTCAGTACTTC.